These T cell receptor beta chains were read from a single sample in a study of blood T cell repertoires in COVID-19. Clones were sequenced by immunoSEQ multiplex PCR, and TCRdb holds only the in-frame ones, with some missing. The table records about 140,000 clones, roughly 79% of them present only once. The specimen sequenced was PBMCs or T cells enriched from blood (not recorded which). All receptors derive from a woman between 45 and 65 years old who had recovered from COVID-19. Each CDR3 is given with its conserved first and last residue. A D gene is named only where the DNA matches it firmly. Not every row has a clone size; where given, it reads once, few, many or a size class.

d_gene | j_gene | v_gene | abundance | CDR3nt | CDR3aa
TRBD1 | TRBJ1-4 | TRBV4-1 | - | TGCGCCAGCAGTTCGACAGGGGTAACAACTAATGAAAAACTGTTTTTT | CASSSTGVTTNEKLFF
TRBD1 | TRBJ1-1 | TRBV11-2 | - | TGTGCCAGCAGCTTTACAGGGGGAACTGAAGCTTTCTTT | CASSFTGGTEAFF
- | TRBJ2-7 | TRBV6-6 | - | TGTGCCAGCAGTTCAACAGGGTATCATGAGCAGTACTTC | CASSSTGYHEQYF
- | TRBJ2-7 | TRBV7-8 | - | TGTGCCAGCATCCCCGGATGGGGAGAAAGATACGAGCAGTACTTC | CASIPGWGERYEQYF
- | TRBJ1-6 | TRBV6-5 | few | TGTGCCAGCAGTTTCCAAGGGGGAAATAATTCACCCCTCCACTTT | CASSFQGGNNSPLHF
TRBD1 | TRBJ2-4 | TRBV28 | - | TGTGCCAGCAGAGATCCGGGACAGGGGGGATTAGCCAAAAACATTCAGTACTTC | CASRDPGQGGLAKNIQYF
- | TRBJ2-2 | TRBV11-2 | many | TGTGCCAGCAGCTTAGAGCCTCTGGGAGCAGGGGTAAAAGCCGGGGAGCTGTTTTTT | CASSLEPLGAGVKAGELFF
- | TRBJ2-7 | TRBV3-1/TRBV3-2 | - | TGTGCCAGCAGCCAAACTCGACATCCCAAAACTTACGAGCAGTACTTC | CASSQTRHPKTYEQYF
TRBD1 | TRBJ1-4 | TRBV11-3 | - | TGTGCCAGCAGCTTAGGGACAGGGTCCCAAAAACTGTTTTTT | CASSLGTGSQKLFF
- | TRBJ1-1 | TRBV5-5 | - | TGTGCCAGCAGCTTGGAAACCACTGGTAACACTGAAGCTTTCTTT | CASSLETTGNTEAFF